What follows is one T cell receptor (beta chain) and its context. This sample is part of a study of shared clonotypes between healthy human individuals. Generated by immunoSEQ multiplex PCR, the TCRdb table keeps only in-frame clones and is missing some. The sample lists fewer than 2.5 million clones, over 85% seen once, with 0.36% in the top ten. Donors, without exception, were Caucasian adults residing in Nashville, Tennessee. CD4+ cell separation produced CD45RA+ naive and CD45RA-negative memory subsets. V lost 2 bases and J 0 bases, leaving 12 bases between the germline ends. This CDR3 contains 15 residues. Germline CDR1 and CDR2: SGHRS and YFSETQ.

V is TRBV5-1 and J is TRBJ2-7, with TRBD2 as a possible D gene (5 bases). The sample consisted of naive CD4+ T cells from PBMCs. Subset meaning: CD45RA+ positively selected. The sequence was collected from a man between 18 and 35 years old in good health. Some clones in this sample may be carry-over from other donors' samples. The CDR3 region is CASSFGVAFSYEQYF. CDR3 DNA: TGCGCCAGCAGCTTTGGGGTAGCGTTCTCCTACGAGCAGTACTTC.